One and the same sample provided the 7 T cell receptor beta chains below, sequenced in a study of blood T cell repertoires in COVID-19. Measured with immunoSEQ multiplex PCR; TCRdb has only the in-frame clones, and not every one. The sample has 250,000 to 350,000 clones; 70% to 90% are singletons. Input material: PBMCs or T cells enriched from blood (not recorded which). The receptor source for this set is a woman aged 30 to 39 who had recovered from COVID-19.

The gene calls are TRBV28 and TRBJ1-2; D may be TRBD1 (6 bases). This CDR3 spans 14 amino acids. The germline gives CDR1 MDHEN, CDR2 SYDVKM. V lost 2 bases and J lost 4, with 11 bases in between. CDR3 sequence: CASSLLRGGYGYTF. In nucleotides, the CDR3 is TGTGCCAGCAGTTTACTCAGGGGTGGCTATGGCTACACCTTC.

This clone came up a few times. The chain recombines TRBV5-4 with TRBJ2-1; TRBD2 agrees at 9 bases. J gave up 7 bases and V 0 bases, and 8 bases lay outside the gene matches. Germline V gene sequence: CDR1 SGHNT, CDR2 YYREEE (reference sequence). The CDR3 loop spans 16 amino acids. The CDR3 spells CASSLDLSSGGNEQFF. Here the CDR3 DNA reads TGTGCCAGCAGCTTGGATCTGAGTAGCGGGGGAAATGAGCAGTTCTTC.

The V gene is TRBV5-4, the J gene TRBJ1-1; no definite D call. The CDR3 contains 14 residues. Trimming took 4 bases from V and 3 from J, leaving 13 bases between them. CDR1 SGHNT and CDR2 YYREEE come from the germline V gene (reference sequence). The CDR3 sequence is CASSHYQHYTEAFF. The DNA of the CDR3 is TGTGCCAGCAGCCACTACCAACACTACACTGAAGCTTTCTTT.

The V call is TRBV3-1 (or the pseudogene TRBV3-2), the J call TRBJ1-2, with D perhaps matching TRBD1 (5 bases). The CDR3 totals 13 residues. The germline V gene encodes CDR1 LGHDT and CDR2 YNNKEL (reference sequence). V lost 3 bases and J 8 bases, leaving 13 bases between the germline ends. The CDR3 is CASSQEGLKGYTF. For the CDR3, the DNA is TGTGCCAGCAGCCAGGAGGGACTCAAGGGCTACACCTTC.

The chain uses TRBV5-6 and TRBJ2-1, with D tentatively TRBD2 (5 bases). CDR3 size: 16 residues. V dropped 2 bases and J dropped 5 bases, with 17 bases sitting between them. Germline CDR1 and CDR2: SGHDT and YYEEEE. CDR3 loop: CASSFLNKPRDNEQFF. For the CDR3, the DNA is TGTGCCAGCAGCTTCCTCAACAAACCGAGGGACAATGAGCAGTTCTTC.

Note on this clone: At one end the junction does not follow the germline gene, possibly because of a read error. The rearrangement joins TRBV28 to TRBJ1-6; D is undetermined. Looked up from germline, CDR1 is MDHEN and CDR2 is SYDVKM. This CDR3 has 14 amino acids. The CDR3 nucleotides are TGTGCCAGCCGGAGCTTTTCCTCTAATTCACCCCTCCACTTT. Protein: CASRSFSSNSPLHF. Variable domain in full (rest from reference TRBV28 and TRBJ1-6): DVKVTQSSRYLVKRTGEKVFLECVQDMDHENMFWYRQDPGLGLRLIYFSYDVKMKEKGDIPEGYSVSREKKERFSLILESASTNQTSMYLCASRSFSSNSPLHFGNGTRLTVT.

This chain connects TRBV10-3 to TRBJ2-3, with 10 bases matching TRBD2. V gave up 6 bases and J gave up 0 bases; unmatched junction bases: 9. CDR1 ENHRY and CDR2 SYGVKD come from the germline V gene. This CDR3 is built from 17 residues. The CDR3 loop reads CAIRLAGGPSSTDTQYF. CDR3 DNA: TGTGCCATCAGATTAGCGGGGGGCCCTTCTAGCACAGATACGCAGTATTTT.